Each of the 16 T cell receptor beta chains below was sequenced from the same sample in a study of cytomegalovirus exposure and HLA in healthy donors. With 60 Vbeta and 13 Jbeta primers, the PCR was carried out. The data were produced by immunoSEQ multiplex PCR, yet TCRdb's version contains in-frame clones alone and is incomplete. Altogether about 130,000 clones are present, around 77% being singletons, with the ten largest covering 9.5% to 15%. Sequencing input: PBMCs. Source of these receptors: a woman aged 40-49 years in good health and CMV-seropositive.

This clone occurred once. The CDR3 here is CASRLAESNTGELFF. CDR3 sequence (DNA): TGCGCCAGCAGACTAGCGGAGTCGAACACCGGGGAGCTGTTTTTT. The chain links TRBV4-1 to TRBJ2-2; 8 positions agree with TRBD2. CDR3 length: 15 residues. The germline V gene has CDR1 MGHRA and CDR2 YSYEKL. V lost 6 bases, J lost 0 bases, and 3 bases stayed unmatched.

A remark on this clone: The germline gene is not matched at one end of the junction; a read error may be the cause. This sample includes further DNA sequences coding for the same CDR3. For the CDR3, the DNA is TGTGCCAGCAGCTCGGGACAGGGGAGGACCGGGGAGCTGTTTTTC. This codes for CASSSGQGRTGELFF. The rearrangement joins TRBV11-2 to TRBJ2-2, with 10 positions matching TRBD1. This CDR3 is 15 amino acids long. Germline V CDR1 and CDR2: SGHAT, FQNNGV.

The chain combines TRBV4-1 with TRBJ2-1; 7 bases align to TRBD1. Germline lookup yields CDR1 MGHRA and CDR2 YSYEKL. CDR3 length: 12 amino acids. J lost 9 bases, V lost 3 bases, and 2 bases had no gene match. CDR3 loop: CASSQTGFEQFF. The CDR3 nucleotides are TGCGCCAGCAGCCAGACAGGGTTTGAGCAGTTCTTC.

This chain links TRBV6-6 with TRBJ1-1, with TRBD1 identical over 7 bases. Germline V gene data show CDR1 as MNHNY and CDR2 as SVGAGI (reference sequence). The trim removed 5 bases at V and 2 bases at J, leaving 5 bases unmatched. The CDR3 runs to 14 residues. CDR3 sequence: CASSRQGRNTEAFF. DNA of the CDR3: TGTGCCAGCAGTCGACAGGGTCGCAACACTGAAGCTTTCTTT.

The V gene is TRBV6-1, the J gene TRBJ2-7, with 10 bases aligning to TRBD2. The J segment lost 2 bases and the V segment lost 7 bases, leaving 8 bases of the junction unmatched. There are 15 residues in the CDR3. Germline CDR1 MNHNS, CDR2 SASEGT. The CDR3 DNA sequence: TGTGCCAGCACCCTTCTAGCGGGAGTGGCCTACGAGCAGTACTTC. This encodes CASTLLAGVAYEQYF.

The chain joins TRBV4-1 to TRBJ2-5; D is perhaps TRBD2 (5 bases). The J call could be wrong; TRBJ2-7 is a better fit for the DNA end. This CDR3 has 16 amino acids. Germline values: CDR1 MGHRA, CDR2 YSYEKL. This chain's CDR3 is CASSQERASRRYEQYF. In nucleotides, the CDR3 is TGCGCCAGCAGCCAAGAGCGGGCTAGCCGACGGTACGAGCAGTACTTC.

The genes are TRBV28 and TRBJ1-2, with TRBD1 identical over 9 bases. The V and J ends lost 7 bases and 3 bases, in that order; junction bases with no gene match: 15. The germline gives CDR1 MDHEN, CDR2 SYDVKM. The CDR3 loop spans 17 amino acids. CDR3 coding DNA: TGTGCCAGCATGCCCAACCCCGGGACAGGGTCCGACTATGGCTACACCTTC. The encoded protein is CASMPNPGTGSDYGYTF.

The genes are TRBV19 and TRBJ1-5; D might be TRBD1 (5 bases). The CDR3 length is 13 residues. Germline V gives CDR1 LNHDA, CDR2 SQIVND (reference sequence). The V end lost 8 bases, the J end lost 0 bases, and 8 bases lay between the germline ends. CDR3 sequence (DNA): TGTGCCAGTTCAGGGAATAGCAATCAGCCCCAGCATTTT. Translation: CASSGNSNQPQHF.

The CDR3 reads CASSFGLAGGRTYNEQFF. The CDR3 coding sequence is TGTGCCAGCAGTTTTGGACTAGCGGGAGGGCGGACCTACAATGAGCAGTTCTTC. The rearrangement joins TRBV28 to TRBJ2-1; 15 nucleotides line up with TRBD2. The V gene end was trimmed by 3 bases and the J gene end by 2 bases; junction bases not matched to a gene: 5. The CDR3 runs to 18 residues. Germline V lookup: CDR1 MDHEN, CDR2 SYDVKM.

The rearrangement joins TRBV10-3 to TRBJ2-2; perhaps TRBD1 as D (7 bases). The CDR3 has 17 residues. Looked up from germline, CDR1 is ENHRY and CDR2 is SYGVKD. V was cut by 3 bases and J by 3 bases, with 17 bases left in between. CDR3 bases: TGTGCCATCAGTGAAAGGGGAGGCACAGGGGACACCGGGGAGCTGTTTTTT. Translation: CAISERGGTGDTGELFF.

The gene calls are TRBV7-6 and TRBJ2-3; 8 bases are a match to TRBD2. Germline V gene sequence: CDR1 SGHVS, CDR2 FNYEAQ. This CDR3 spans 17 amino acids. V shed 5 bases and J 3 bases; nucleotides not matched to a gene: 13. DNA for the CDR3: TGTGCCAGCAGCCCCAGCGGGAGTTTCCGGGGGACAGATACGCAGTATTTT. It encodes CASSPSGSFRGTDTQYF.

This chain links TRBV19 with TRBJ1-3, with D unresolved. This CDR3 contains 15 residues. Germline CDR1 is LNHDA and CDR2 is SQIVND (reference sequence). V lost 1 base and J 6 bases, leaving 13 bases between the germline ends. The CDR3 sequence is CASSIGTRSPNTIYF. CDR3 DNA sequence: TGTGCCAGTAGTATAGGTACGAGGTCTCCAAACACCATATATTTT.

V gene TRBV7-9 combines with J gene TRBJ2-7; D might be TRBD1 (5 bases). Germline V gives CDR1 SEHNR, CDR2 FQNEAQ (reference sequence). The V end lost 5 bases, the J end lost 6 bases, and 11 bases lay between the germline ends. The length of the CDR3 is 12 residues. The DNA of the CDR3 is TGTGCCAGCAGCGTGGGGCTAGGCGAGCAGTACTTC. It is translated as CASSVGLGEQYF.

This sequence joins TRBV27 and TRBJ2-7; 7 nucleotides line up with TRBD2. The CDR3 sequence is 13 residues long. Germline CDR1 is MNHEY and CDR2 is SMNVEV (reference sequence). V lost 7 bases to trimming and J lost 5 bases; unmatched junction nucleotides: 8. CDR3 DNA sequence: TGTGCCAGCAAGAGGGAGGGGCTGGACGAGCAGTACTTC. This gives the protein CASKREGLDEQYF.

The J gene is TRBJ2-5, the V gene TRBV4-1; no clear D gene. The J call is doubtful: the DNA matches TRBJ2-7 better. Germline CDR1 reads MGHRA; CDR2 reads YSYEKL. This CDR3 region has 13 residues. The CDR3 DNA is TGCGCCAGCAGCCTTTCTAGAAGCTACGAGCAGTACTTC. Protein product: CASSLSRSYEQYF.

This clone was recorded a few times. A far larger clone is only one base removed, so a read error is likely. The J gene is TRBJ1-5, the V gene TRBV19; D uncertain. V lost 9 bases, J lost 5 bases, and 11 bases lay in between. The length of the CDR3 is 12 residues. CDR1 and CDR2 (germline): LNHDA, SQIVND (reference sequence). Written as DNA, the CDR3 is TGTGCCAGCAAACAGTGGGATCAGCCCCAGCATTTT. This encodes CASKQWDQPQHF.